Sequencing of this T cell receptor beta chain was carried out in a study of long-term antiretroviral therapy in people with HIV (dated 2022 in TCRdb). For the study in its entirety: The earliest samples were collected about a decade before the 2015 WHO recommendation for immediate ART, when ART was typically delayed until CD4 counts fell. A retrospective serial study tested whether ART initiation and durable HIV suppression were associated with changes in peripheral blood TRB repertoire composition and diversity. A total of 192 cryopreserved PBMC samples were contributed to the cohort by 30 adults with confirmed HIV infection, with samples collected serially over a mean of around 6 years (range 1-12). Of the roughly 30 participants with HIV, roughly 10 were female. Test extractions of a monoclonal T-cell line alongside about 30 polyclonal samples showed no cross-contamination during QIAcube processing. What the study reported, not specific to this receptor: Inferences about post-ART repertoire changes were limited because no data were available on ART adherence, viral resistance or therapy changes. Because pre-ART samples had limited cell numbers, profiling was done on unsorted PBMC rather than on sorted CD4+ and CD8+ T cells. Expanded TRB clones identified before ART initiation dominated the repertoire across all time points, though the dominance fluctuated and decreased in many PLHIV after ART. A significant increase in TRB diversity was found to be associated with ART initiation, although TRB diversity was observed to remain significantly below that of transplant donor controls even after long-term ART. CDR3 length ranges in HIV repertoires were narrower than in controls, and network structure suggested an antigen-experienced repertoire with only a slight naive shift after ART. The samples span the years 2004 to 2017, and the ART regimens used at that time may not be as effective as current regimens. Owing to limited PBMC availability, only the TCR beta chain was sequenced, without alpha chain pairing.

To be included, a participant needed at least one PBMC sample from before ART initiation plus at least two post-ART samples. Treatment was received in the United States of America by all participants with HIV. Before DNA extraction, cryopreserved samples containing roughly 1-10 million PBMC were thawed and washed. At the time of the earliest PBMC sample for each participant with HIV, ages ranged from roughly 23 to 55 years. Per participant, PBMC samples came from 1-4 timepoints prior to ART initiation and 2-8 timepoints following ART initiation, for a median of 7 samples. Serial HIV viral load, CD4+ T-cell count, ART history and demographic data were obtained for every participant. Genomic DNA was extracted from unsorted PBMC with a Qiagen kit on a QIAcube, with processing performed in batches of 12 samples. The immunoSEQ hsTCRB v3.0 assay was used at survey level resolution to sequence the TRB variable region. A depth of roughly 35,000-50,000 T-cell genomes per sample was targeted for TRB sequencing. TRB libraries were pooled and sequenced on an Illumina MiSeq using a v3 150-cycle kit. On the authors' methods: Repertoire analysis ran in R within a reproducible Nextflow workflow covering QC, data transformation and analysis. Custom analyses were implemented in LymphoSeq2, an R package for AIRR-Seq data exploration. After excluding a few samples that yielded fewer than 5000 total TRB sequences, some 180 HIV repertoires remained for analysis. Among the roughly 190 retained HIV repertoires, 59 were collected before ART initiation and 120 to 130 were collected after ART initiation. Repertoires were downsampled to 5000 TRB nucleotide sequences, with summary statistics averaged over 100 downsampling iterations. The analysis kept only TRB sequences whose CDR3 regions were at least seven amino acids long. Two measures captured diversity: a Shannon entropy-derived clonality score and the Gini coefficient. In repertoire networks, the top 5000 CDR3 amino acid sequences were linked whenever an edit distance of one separated two sequences. GLIPH2 predicted antigen specificity groups and MHC restriction for TRB CDR3 amino acid sequences. To flag known associations with CMV, EBV, HIV or tissue antigens, CDR3 amino acid sequences were compared against VDJdb and McPAS-TCR. Pre-ART, post-ART and control groups were compared with Wilcoxon signed-rank tests and Holm-Bonferroni correction. Drawn from immuneACCESS, this table holds only the in-frame rearrangements with V and J called that TCRdb kept. Clones are partly lost; checked studies trace under half to an unresolved V gene and leave the rest unexplained. V, J and clone size are those of that table, while D and trimming were read from the DNA. Within this sample are some 10,000 clones, with about 89% of them counted one time only. The ten largest clones represent approximately 20% of the sample.

A note on this clone: The specificity of this receptor is unknown. Within one base of it there is no much larger clone, and no base qualities were kept.

V is cut back by 5 bases and J by 1 base, with 5 bases in the junction unmatched. The CDR3 covers 14 residues, taking in both the cysteine and the phenylalanine. Just the 42-base CDR3 DNA is kept, in frame starting at base 1. The germline V gene encodes CDR1 SGHTA and CDR2 FQGNSA. The chain joins TRBV7-2 to TRBJ2-7; 7 bases in the junction line up with TRBD1. The receptor comes from a woman aged 40-49 years with HIV. Material: unsorted PBMCs, obtained 0.2 years before starting antiretroviral therapy. CDR3 loop: CASSVRDSSYEQYF. The bases are TGTGCCAGCAGCGTCCGGGACAGTTCCTACGAGCAGTACTTC.